Listed below are T cell receptor beta chains from one sample, sequenced in a study of T-cell memory formation after mild COVID-19. MiXCR was run by TCRdb on the 5' RACE reads, yielding one entry per CDR3 protein. The sample holds more than 300,000 distinct CDR3 sequences, 20% to 25% seen once. The material sequenced was PBMCs or a T cell subset sorted from them (not recorded which). These receptors came from a man between 18 and 35 years old who had mild COVID-19 (a few samples of this study predate the infection). Cell type and time point are not known. Both conserved end residues are part of each CDR3. The order of the fields is V gene, CDR3 length, J gene, CDR3 protein.

V gene: TRBV20-1; CDR3 length: 14; J gene: TRBJ1-5; CDR3 protein: CSVQTGYGGQPQHF
V gene: TRBV12-3/TRBV12-4; CDR3 length: 15; J gene: TRBJ1-2; CDR3 protein: CASSFGTGGYYGYTF
V gene: TRBV28; CDR3 length: 14; J gene: TRBJ2-5; CDR3 protein: CASSSPDRGETQYF
V gene: TRBV12-3/TRBV12-4; CDR3 length: 14; J gene: TRBJ2-7; CDR3 protein: CASSFSEMSYEQYF
V gene: TRBV7-2; CDR3 length: 14; J gene: TRBJ2-7; CDR3 protein: CASSLGAGMTEQYF
V gene: TRBV19; CDR3 length: 15; J gene: TRBJ1-6; CDR3 protein: CASSGQGDYNSPLHF
V gene: TRBV29-1; CDR3 length: 15; J gene: TRBJ2-3; CDR3 protein: CSATNPDAAADTQYF
V gene: TRBV4-1; CDR3 length: 19; J gene: TRBJ2-6; CDR3 protein: CASSQEPGQVFSGANVLTF
V gene: TRBV7-9; CDR3 length: 15; J gene: TRBJ1-1; CDR3 protein: CASSTSRGGDTEAFF
V gene: TRBV5-6; CDR3 length: 13; J gene: TRBJ1-2; CDR3 protein: CASSGEVPRGYTF
V gene: TRBV15; CDR3 length: 15; J gene: TRBJ2-5; CDR3 protein: CATSRDRGNQETQYF
V gene: TRBV5-1; CDR3 length: 15; J gene: TRBJ1-2; CDR3 protein: CASSWDTTTNYGYTF
V gene: TRBV5-1; CDR3 length: 12; J gene: TRBJ1-1; CDR3 protein: CDSSLIPDEAFF
V gene: TRBV12-3/TRBV12-4; CDR3 length: 12; J gene: TRBJ2-2; CDR3 protein: CASSLRLGELFF
V gene: TRBV20-1; CDR3 length: 15; J gene: TRBJ2-3; CDR3 protein: CSATQTSGVSDTQYF
V gene: TRBV4-2; CDR3 length: 16; J gene: TRBJ1-5; CDR3 protein: CASSQDGQNSNQPQHF
V gene: TRBV5-1; CDR3 length: 13; J gene: TRBJ2-7; CDR3 protein: CASTAQGRYEQYF
V gene: TRBV24-1; CDR3 length: 14; J gene: TRBJ2-2; CDR3 protein: CATSDQTVTGELFF
V gene: TRBV5-1; CDR3 length: 14; J gene: TRBJ1-1; CDR3 protein: CASSLEQGWTDAFF
V gene: TRBV24-1; CDR3 length: 11; J gene: TRBJ1-2; CDR3 protein: CAAGWGYGYTF
V gene: TRBV2; CDR3 length: 16; J gene: TRBJ1-5; CDR3 protein: CASSEIEWEGNQPQHF
V gene: TRBV2; CDR3 length: 13; J gene: TRBJ1-1; CDR3 protein: CASSGGWNTEAFF
V gene: TRBV30; CDR3 length: 13; J gene: TRBJ2-6; CDR3 protein: CAWSVGGANVLTF
V gene: TRBV7-9; CDR3 length: 15; J gene: TRBJ1-6; CDR3 protein: CASSLDRVMTSPLHF
V gene: TRBV7-2; CDR3 length: 14; J gene: TRBJ1-1; CDR3 protein: CASSFTALNTEAFF
V gene: TRBV7-3; CDR3 length: 13; J gene: TRBJ1-1; CDR3 protein: CASSPDRRTEAFF
V gene: TRBV4-3; CDR3 length: 15; J gene: TRBJ2-5; CDR3 protein: CASSQSGTSEETQYF
V gene: TRBV9; CDR3 length: 15; J gene: TRBJ2-7; CDR3 protein: CASSLTPDRDYEQYF
V gene: TRBV29-1; CDR3 length: 13; J gene: TRBJ2-2; CDR3 protein: CSADRVGTGELFF
V gene: TRBV14; CDR3 length: 14; J gene: TRBJ1-1; CDR3 protein: CASSPFLGNTEAFF
V gene: TRBV4-3; CDR3 length: 15; J gene: TRBJ2-2; CDR3 protein: CASSQWDRAPGELFF
V gene: TRBV12-2; CDR3 length: 16; J gene: TRBJ2-5; CDR3 protein: CASRLVFVGPQETQYF
V gene: TRBV29-1; CDR3 length: 12; J gene: TRBJ1-2; CDR3 protein: CSVGDGNYGYTF
V gene: TRBV12-3/TRBV12-4; CDR3 length: 14; J gene: TRBJ2-6; CDR3 protein: CASRTGSGANVLTF
V gene: TRBV7-2; CDR3 length: 14; J gene: TRBJ1-1; CDR3 protein: CASSTRQTNTEAFF
V gene: TRBV5-1; CDR3 length: 17; J gene: TRBJ2-4; CDR3 protein: CASSLTGLDLAKNIQYF
V gene: TRBV7-3; CDR3 length: 12; J gene: TRBJ2-2; CDR3 protein: CASSQSAGELFF
V gene: TRBV4-3; CDR3 length: 14; J gene: TRBJ1-2; CDR3 protein: CASSQVGRFYGYTF
V gene: TRBV5-1; CDR3 length: 13; J gene: TRBJ1-1; CDR3 protein: CASSRQENTEAFF
V gene: TRBV7-8; CDR3 length: 13; J gene: TRBJ1-5; CDR3 protein: CASSVGVGQPQHF
V gene: TRBV7-9; CDR3 length: 15; J gene: TRBJ2-1; CDR3 protein: CASSLRDPGYNEQFF